This T cell receptor (beta chain) emerged from a study of blood T cell repertoires in COVID-19. Looking at the study overall: From T cells, B-cell-depleted T cells, or PBMCs came the material, which was cDNA or gDNA.

Germline CDR1 and CDR2: LGHNA and YSLEER. V dropped 3 bases and J dropped 3 bases, with 12 bases sitting between them. CDR3 length: 14 amino acids. Produced via immunoSEQ multiplex PCR; TCRdb's table is partial and in-frame only. The sample yields approximately 340,000 clones, around 90% seen once. This chain links TRBV4-3 with TRBJ2-7; tentatively, D is TRBD1 (5 bases). The TCR originated in a man under 40 with COVID-19, enrolled during active disease. Sequenced sample: peripheral blood. The CDR3 loop reads CASSQMPGYYEQYF. The CDR3 DNA reads TGCGCCAGCAGCCAGATGCCAGGGTACTACGAGCAGTACTTC.